Below are 17 T cell receptor beta chains sequenced from a single sample in a study of Ad26.COV2.S vaccination and SARS-CoV-2 variants. The method was immunoSEQ multiplex PCR; TCRdb's version includes in-frame clones alone and lacks a portion of them. The sample has roughly 240,000 clones, approximately 87% seen once; the top ten hold roughly a tenth. Treatment indicated: 15 to 20 received Ad26.COV2.S at low or high dose, single or two shots; roughly 5 received placebo; per-sample allocation not given. Collection of samples fell on day 63 after the first vaccine or placebo injection. The input for sequencing was peripheral blood, taken in a trial of Ad26.COV2.S vaccine versus placebo. Receptor source: a person between 18 and 65 years old who received the Ad26.COV2.S COVID-19 vaccine or a placebo.

The chain has TRBV9 and TRBJ2-5, with D possibly being TRBD1 (5 bases). The CDR3 spans 12 residues. Germline V lookup: CDR1 SGDLS, CDR2 YYNGEE. Deletions cut 3 bases from V and 9 bases from J, with 12 bases between. CDR3 coding DNA: TGTGCCAGCAGCGAGGACAACCGGGCCCAGTACTTC. Its protein is CASSEDNRAQYF.

This clone has a handful of counts. The chain joins TRBV30 to TRBJ1-5, with 8 nucleotides matching TRBD1. V lost 4 bases, J lost 7 bases, and 6 bases stayed unmatched. The germline CDR1 and CDR2 sequences are GTSNPN and SVGIG (reference sequence). The CDR3 loop spans 13 amino acids. The CDR3 loop is CAWNGQGSQPQHF. In DNA, the CDR3 is TGTGCCTGGAATGGACAGGGATCGCAGCCCCAGCATTTT.

This clone has only one observation. V and J are TRBV18 and TRBJ2-7; the D gene is possibly TRBD2 (6 bases). Germline loops: CDR1 KGHSH, CDR2 LQKENI. V lost 5 bases and J lost 5, with 22 bases in between. This CDR3 comprises 16 residues. In DNA, the CDR3 is TGTGCCAGCTCATCGATCGGGGGTGCCCGGTTCGACGAGCAGTACTTC. Its protein is CASSSIGGARFDEQYF.

The chain links TRBV5-6 to TRBJ1-5; D remains ambiguous. V was shortened by 1 base and J by 4 bases, with 15 bases between the two germline ends. The CDR3 is 16 residues long. CDR1 and CDR2 from the germline V gene are SGHDT and YYEEEE. The DNA of the CDR3 is TGTGCCAGCAGCTTGTATCGGCCGGGGAGAAATCAGCCCCAGCATTTT. Translation: CASSLYRPGRNQPQHF.

The chain uses TRBV7-2 and TRBJ1-6; TRBD1 might be the D (6 bases). This CDR3 region has 18 residues. Trimming left V 1 base short and J 7 bases short, with 20 bases between. In germline, CDR1 is SGHTA, CDR2 FQGNSA. The CDR3 here is CASSLGGAYRDPNSPLHF. Written as DNA, the CDR3 is TGTGCCAGCAGCTTAGGAGGGGCCTACAGGGATCCGAATTCACCCCTCCACTTT.

This clone was picked up one time. One end of the junction is discordant with germline, which a read error may explain. The V and J genes are TRBV7-2 and TRBJ1-6, with D perhaps matching TRBD1 (5 bases). Germline V gene sequence: CDR1 SGHTA, CDR2 FQGNSA. The CDR3 spans 16 residues. DNA for the CDR3: TGTGCCAGCAGCCTAGCACCTGGGGGAACTAATTCACCCCTCCACTTT. Translated: CASSLAPGGTNSPLHF.

DNA of the CDR3: TGTGCCAGCAGTAGGGACGGCAACTATGGCTACACCTTC. Protein: CASSRDGNYGYTF. The chain recombines TRBV28 with TRBJ1-2, with D possibly being TRBD1 (5 bases). Germline V gene lookup returns CDR1 MDHEN and CDR2 SYDVKM. Trimming removed 5 bases at V and 2 bases at J, with 9 bases between. This CDR3 is 13 amino acids long.

This clone was observed a single time. The chain couples TRBV19 to TRBJ1-5, with no clear D. With 4 bases removed from V and 4 bases from J, the gap between germline ends came to 8 bases. Germline CDR1 reads LNHDA; CDR2 reads SQIVND (reference sequence). There are 13 residues in the CDR3. The CDR3 DNA reads TGTGCCAGTAGTACAAACAAGAATCAGCCCCAGCATTTT. Residues: CASSTNKNQPQHF.

The J gene is TRBJ2-7, the V gene TRBV24-1, with 7 bases fitting TRBD1. The CDR3 contains 12 residues. The V gene's germline CDR1 is KGHDR and CDR2 SFDVKD. The J segment lost 6 bases and the V segment lost 9 bases, leaving 7 bases of the junction unmatched. CDR3 sequence reads: CATQSTGSEQYF. CDR3 coding DNA: TGTGCCACCCAATCGACAGGGAGCGAGCAGTACTTC.

Only a few counts were recorded for this clone. The rearrangement joins TRBV5-3 to TRBJ2-5, with 9 bases that match TRBD2. TRBV5-3 is classed as an ORF, of uncertain function. The trim removed 0 bases at V and 2 bases at J, leaving 8 bases unmatched. The length of the CDR3 is 17 residues. The CDR3 loop is CARSLARVAGEQETQYF. The CDR3 nucleotides read TGTGCCAGAAGCTTGGCCAGGGTAGCGGGGGAACAAGAGACCCAGTACTTC.

V is TRBV6-2 or TRBV6-3 and J is TRBJ2-3; 11 bases are shared with TRBD1. The V gene's germline CDR1 is MNHEY and CDR2 SVGEGT. J gave up 1 base and V 2 bases, and 8 bases lay outside the gene matches. CDR3 length: 18 amino acids. The chain's CDR3 is CASSYPLSGQGGTDTQYF. The CDR3 coding sequence is TGTGCCAGCAGTTACCCCCTTTCGGGACAGGGGGGCACAGATACGCAGTATTTT.

This rearrangement joins TRBV6-5 to TRBJ2-7; 10 bases align to TRBD2. This CDR3 has 16 amino acids. CDR1 MNHEY and CDR2 SVGAGI come from the germline V gene. V was clipped by 2 bases and J by 2 bases; unmatched bases: 6. The CDR3 region has the DNA TGTGCCAGCAGTTACGGAGCGGGGGGGACCCCCTACGAGCAGTACTTC. This encodes CASSYGAGGTPYEQYF.

This rearrangement joins TRBV7-8 to TRBJ1-3; possibly TRBD1 for D (5 bases). From germline, CDR1 is SGHVS and CDR2 FQNEAQ. CDR3 length equals 15 residues. V was clipped by 0 bases and J by 0 bases, with 6 bases between them. The CDR3 protein is CASSLAGHSGNTIYF. In nucleotides, the CDR3 is TGTGCCAGCAGCTTAGCCGGACACTCTGGAAACACCATATATTTT.

This rearrangement joins TRBV24-1 to TRBJ2-3; TRBD2 matches at 8 bases. The J segment lost 12 bases and the V segment lost 0 bases, leaving 7 bases of the junction unmatched. The V gene's germline CDR1 is KGHDR and CDR2 SFDVKD. The CDR3 spans 14 residues. DNA of the CDR3: TGTGCCACCAGTGATTTGCAGGCAGCGGGAGTTCAGTATTTT. Protein sequence: CATSDLQAAGVQYF.

This clone was seen a single time. V gene TRBV6-6 combines with J gene TRBJ2-1; 8 bases fit TRBD2. The CDR3 extends over 15 amino acids. Germline trimming cut 3 bases from V and 2 bases from J; bases unmatched to any gene: 3. Germline lookup yields CDR1 MNHNY and CDR2 SVGAGI (reference sequence). The CDR3 nucleotides are TGTGCCAGCAGTTATGCGGGGGGAACCTACAATGAGCAGTTCTTC. Amino acid sequence: CASSYAGGTYNEQFF.

The chain has TRBV4-1 and TRBJ2-1, with a tentative D call TRBD1 (6 bases). Germline assignment: CDR1 MGHRA and CDR2 YSYEKL. This CDR3 spans 14 amino acids. Deletions cut 0 bases from V and 11 bases from J, with 14 bases between. In DNA, the CDR3 is TGCGCCAGCAGCCAAGATCAGGGAACAGGGAAGCAGTTCTTC. This gives the protein CASSQDQGTGKQFF.

CDR3 DNA: TGTGCCAGCAGCCCGCCCCGGACAGGGGTAGACGAGCAGTACTTC. Translated: CASSPPRTGVDEQYF. The V call is TRBV3-1 (or the pseudogene TRBV3-2), the J call TRBJ2-7, with 9 bases identical to TRBD1. Germline V gene lookup returns CDR1 LGHDT and CDR2 YNNKEL (reference sequence). This CDR3 spans 15 amino acids. After removal of 4 bases from V and 5 bases from J, the junction contained 9 bases not matched to a gene.